The T cell receptor beta chain described here comes from a study of T cells after yellow fever vaccination. Turning to the study itself: SMART-Seq v4 Ultra Low Input prepared the low-cell-number fractions. Notes on the study in general: Relatively few clonotypes were ones that appeared in both CD4 and CD8 compartments. The booster saw the reappearance of most primary-vaccination clones (around 95% CD4, around 90% CD8).

This clonotype was recorded many times. Its specificity is not known. The V and J ends lost 2 bases and 8 bases respectively, with 13 bases between them. This CDR3 comprises 14 residues. Germline values: CDR1 SGHDT, CDR2 YYEEEE. TCR cDNA, made by 5'RACE template switching, carried an added universal primer site and UMIs. TCRdb independently ran MiXCR on the 5' RACE reads; one entry per CDR3 protein. The table records some 350,000 distinct CDR3 sequences, approximately 4% of them present only once. The receptor comes from a man aged 18 to 35 who received the YFV17D yellow fever vaccine. V gene TRBV5-6 combines with J gene TRBJ1-4; D gene ambiguous. The sample consisted of PBMCs, taken 5 days after the yellow fever booster vaccination. The CDR3: CASSFRPLVEKLFF. The DNA for the CDR3 is TGTGCCAGCAGCTTCCGACCTCTTGTAGAAAAACTGTTTTTT.